The next 21 T cell receptor beta chains were all read from a single sample in a study of cytomegalovirus exposure and HLA in healthy donors. The method was immunoSEQ multiplex PCR; TCRdb's version includes in-frame clones alone and lacks a portion of them. The sample has about 120,000 clones; 86% are singletons. Sequences were obtained from PBMCs. The receptor set was obtained from a man in his late teens or twenties in good health and CMV-seronegative.

The V gene is TRBV4-1, the J gene TRBJ2-5; D unclear. V lost 0 bases and J 1 base, leaving 12 bases between the germline ends. CDR1 and CDR2 from the germline V gene are MGHRA and YSYEKL. This CDR3 is built from 16 residues. The CDR3 coding sequence is TGCGCCAGCAGCCAAGATCAGTCAGGTCTCCAAGAGACCCAGTACTTC. The encoded protein is CASSQDQSGLQETQYF.

The rearrangement links TRBV9 to TRBJ2-3, with D unclear. The CDR3 sequence is 14 residues long. CDR1 is SGDLS and CDR2 is YYNGEE in the germline V gene. Trimming took off 0 bases at V and 1 base at J, with 6 bases between the two ends. The CDR3 region has the DNA TGTGCCAGCAGCGTAGAGCCCCGCACAGATACGCAGTATTTT. It yields the protein CASSVEPRTDTQYF.

V is TRBV21-1 and J is TRBJ2-5; TRBD1, the table's D call, lacks a check against the DNA. TRBV21-1 constitutes a pseudogene. The length of the CDR3 is 14 residues. CDR3 in DNA: TGTGCCAGCAGCCTCGGACAGGGACGAGAGACCCAGTACTTC. Translating gives CASSLGQGRETQYF.

This clone was seen a single time. The chain combines TRBV5-5 with TRBJ1-1; 7 nucleotides match TRBD1. Unmatched junction bases numbered 7, after V lost 0 bases and J lost 8 bases. The germline gives CDR1 SGHKS, CDR2 YYEKEE (reference sequence). The CDR3 is 14 residues long. CDR3 protein: CASSLEGARTEAFF. DNA for the CDR3: TGTGCCAGCAGCTTGGAGGGGGCTCGGACAGAAGCTTTCTTT.

This chain uses TRBV13 with TRBJ2-3, with 13 bases aligning to TRBD2. V dropped 3 bases and J dropped 1; count of bases not matched to a gene: 13. The CDR3 spans 20 residues. Germline V gene sequence: CDR1 PRHDT, CDR2 FYEKMQ (reference sequence). In DNA, the CDR3 is TGTGCCAGCAGCTTGCGGTTCGGACTAGCGGGAGCCCCGCGCACAGATACGCAGTATTTT. It translates to CASSLRFGLAGAPRTDTQYF.

This rearrangement joins TRBV2 to TRBJ1-1; no reliable D call. Germline values: CDR1 SNHLY, CDR2 FYNNEI. The CDR3 is made up of 11 amino acids. Trimming took 8 bases from V and 11 from J, leaving 15 bases between them. CDR3 coding DNA: TGTGCCAGCGCCGGCGGGAGTAAGGCTTTCTTT. Amino acids: CASAGGSKAFF.

V usage is TRBV6-1 and J usage is TRBJ1-5; a possible D gene is TRBD1 (5 bases). With 8 bases removed from V and 6 bases from J, the gap between germline ends came to 14 bases. The CDR3 consists of 13 residues. CDR1 is MNHNS and CDR2 is SASEGT in the germline V gene. CDR3 in amino acids: CASATENSQPQHF. In DNA, the CDR3 is TGTGCCAGCGCGACAGAGAACAGTCAGCCCCAGCATTTT.

This clone was detected a few times. The V gene is TRBV7-2, the J gene TRBJ2-3, with 7 bases aligning to TRBD2. J was trimmed by 2 bases and V by 4 bases; bases with no gene match: 12. Germline CDR1 is SGHTA and CDR2 is FQGNSA. CDR3 length: 17 amino acids. CDR3: CASSSRAGRGYTDTQYF. The CDR3 DNA is TGTGCCAGCAGCTCCCGGGCGGGGCGGGGGTACACAGATACGCAGTATTTT.

This rearrangement joins TRBV21-1 to TRBJ1-2; the table's D call of TRBD1 was not tested on the DNA. TRBV21-1 is shown as a pseudogene. This CDR3 region has 16 residues. The CDR3 region is CASSNRFRDRQYGYTF. In nucleotides, the CDR3 is TGTGCCAGCAGCAACCGTTTTAGGGACAGACAGTATGGCTACACCTTC.

The sample holds a few counts of this clone. The chain is built from TRBV18 and TRBJ2-7; 9 bases are a match to TRBD1. V lost 3 bases and J lost 2; bases outside the gene matches: 2. This CDR3 contains 14 residues. Germline V gene lookup returns CDR1 KGHSH and CDR2 LQKENI. The CDR3 DNA is TGTGCCAGCTCACCGGGACAGGGAACCTACGAGCAGTACTTC. It yields the protein CASSPGQGTYEQYF.

The V call is TRBV19, the J call TRBJ1-3; D perhaps matches TRBD1 (6 bases). Trimming left V 6 bases short and J 0 bases short, with 15 bases between. This CDR3 has 16 residues. Germline V gene data show CDR1 as LNHDA and CDR2 as SQIVND (reference sequence). CDR3: CASSLGAISSGNTIYF. CDR3 coding DNA: TGTGCCAGTAGCCTGGGGGCGATTAGCTCTGGAAACACCATATATTTT.

This clone was found a few times. The chain employs TRBV9 and TRBJ2-3, with 9 positions matching TRBD2. This CDR3 contains 16 residues. CDR1 is SGDLS, CDR2 YYNGEE, per germline. V gave up 4 bases and J gave up 2 bases; unmatched junction bases: 8. The CDR3 loop is CASSLRAGGTTDTQYF. CDR3 sequence (DNA): TGTGCCAGCAGCCTTAGAGCGGGGGGAACCACAGATACGCAGTATTTT. The full variable domain, its missing parts supplied by reference TRBV9 and TRBJ2-3, is DSGVTQTPKHLITATGQRVTLRCSPRSGDLSVYWYQQSLDQGLQFLIQYYNGEERAKGNILERFSAQQFPDLHSELNLSSLELGDSALYFCASSLRAGGTTDTQYFGPGTRLTVL.

The J gene is TRBJ2-1, the V gene TRBV19; the D gene is possibly TRBD1 (6 bases). Germline CDR1 and CDR2: LNHDA and SQIVND (reference sequence). V was pared by 2 bases and J by 11 bases, with 16 bases between. The CDR3 contains 14 residues. This chain's CDR3 is CASSISGGPVKQFF. CDR3 in DNA: TGTGCCAGTAGTATAAGTGGGGGCCCGGTAAAGCAGTTCTTC.

V is TRBV27 and J is TRBJ1-2; D might be TRBD1 (5 bases). The germline gives CDR1 MNHEY, CDR2 SMNVEV (reference sequence). The CDR3 is 15 residues long. Trimming took 5 bases from V and 0 from J, leaving 13 bases between them. The CDR3 protein is CASSARQLPNYGYTF. CDR3 nucleotides: TGTGCCAGCAGTGCCAGACAGCTTCCTAACTATGGCTACACCTTC.

This clone was seen more than once but under ten times. This chain joins TRBV15 and TRBJ1-6; D may be TRBD1 (6 bases). V was clipped by 5 bases and J by 9 bases, with 17 bases between them. The CDR3 is 15 residues long. The germline V gene has CDR1 LNHNV and CDR2 YYDKDF (reference sequence). The CDR3 DNA reads as TGTGCCACCAGCGATGATTCCGGACAGTCTTCACCCCTCCACTTT. Amino acid sequence: CATSDDSGQSSPLHF.

The rearrangement uses TRBV18 and TRBJ2-2, with D perhaps matching TRBD2 (5 bases). CDR1 is KGHSH, CDR2 LQKENI, per germline. The V end lost 1 base, the J end lost 7 bases, and 16 bases lay between the germline ends. CDR3 length: 16 residues. CDR3 DNA: TGTGCCAGCTCACCACGGCTCCAGGAAGGAGGCGGGGAGCTGTTTTTT. As protein: CASSPRLQEGGGELFF.

This chain connects TRBV5-1 to TRBJ2-1, with 9 positions matching TRBD2. V lost 0 bases and J lost 5; bases outside the gene matches: 9. The CDR3 extends over 17 amino acids. The germline CDR1 and CDR2 sequences are SGHRS and YFSETQ. The CDR3 sequence: CASSLAPSGTNHNEQFF. For the CDR3, the DNA is TGCGCCAGCAGCTTGGCCCCTAGCGGGACGAATCACAATGAGCAGTTCTTC.

This clone was counted a few times. The chain employs TRBV6-5 and TRBJ1-6; 9 bases line up with TRBD1. Unmatched junction bases numbered 6, after V lost 7 bases and J lost 5 bases. In germline, CDR1 is MNHEY, CDR2 SVGAGI. CDR3 size: 15 residues. The CDR3 loop reads CASTHGTGNNSPLHF. CDR3 sequence (DNA): TGTGCCAGCACACACGGGACAGGGAATAATTCACCCCTCCACTTT.

The CDR3 DNA reads as TGTGCCAGCAGCTTAATGACAGGGTCCCAGTTCTTC. Amino acid sequence: CASSLMTGSQFF. The rearrangement links TRBV7-6 to TRBJ2-1; the match to TRBD1 covers 7 bases. The CDR3 length is 12 residues. CDR1 and CDR2 from the germline V gene are SGHVS and FNYEAQ. V shed 2 bases and J 13 bases; nucleotides not matched to a gene: 5.

This chain's CDR3 is CASSMGQGGNNEQFF. The CDR3 nucleotides are TGTGCCAGCAGCATGGGACAGGGGGGAAACAATGAGCAGTTCTTC. V usage is TRBV11-3 and J usage is TRBJ2-1, with 11 bases aligning to TRBD1. V was clipped by 5 bases and J by 5 bases; unmatched bases: 5. The CDR3 consists of 15 residues. The germline V gene encodes CDR1 SGHNT and CDR2 YENEEA.

J is TRBJ1-2 and V is TRBV2, with 7 bases aligning to TRBD1. Trimming at V came to 6 bases and at J to 4 bases, leaving 11 bases not matched to a gene. CDR3 length: 15 amino acids. The germline V gene has CDR1 SNHLY and CDR2 FYNNEI. The CDR3 spells CASRPLGGAGYGYTF. CDR3 coding DNA: TGTGCCAGCAGGCCTCTAGGGGGCGCCGGCTATGGCTACACCTTC.